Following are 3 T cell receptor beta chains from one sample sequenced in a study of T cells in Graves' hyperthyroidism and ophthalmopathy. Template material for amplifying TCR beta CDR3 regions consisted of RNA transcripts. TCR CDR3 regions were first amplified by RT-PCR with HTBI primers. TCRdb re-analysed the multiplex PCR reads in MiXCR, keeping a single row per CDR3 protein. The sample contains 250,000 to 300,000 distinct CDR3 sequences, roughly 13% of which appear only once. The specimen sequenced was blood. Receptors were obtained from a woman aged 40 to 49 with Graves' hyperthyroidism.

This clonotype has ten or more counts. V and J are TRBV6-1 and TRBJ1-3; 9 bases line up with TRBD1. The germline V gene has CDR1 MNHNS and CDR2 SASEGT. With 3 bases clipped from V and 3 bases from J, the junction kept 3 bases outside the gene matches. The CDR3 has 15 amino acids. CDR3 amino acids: CASSDRDRVGNTIYF. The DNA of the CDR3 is TGTGCCAGCAGTGACCGGGACAGGGTTGGAAACACCATATATTTT.

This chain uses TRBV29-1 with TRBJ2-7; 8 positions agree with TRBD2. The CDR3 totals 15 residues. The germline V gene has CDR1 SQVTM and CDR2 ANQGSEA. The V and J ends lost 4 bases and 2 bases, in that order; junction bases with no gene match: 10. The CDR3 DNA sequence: TGCAGCGTTGGGGAGAATAGCGGGGAACCCTACGAGCAGTACTTC. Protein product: CSVGENSGEPYEQYF.

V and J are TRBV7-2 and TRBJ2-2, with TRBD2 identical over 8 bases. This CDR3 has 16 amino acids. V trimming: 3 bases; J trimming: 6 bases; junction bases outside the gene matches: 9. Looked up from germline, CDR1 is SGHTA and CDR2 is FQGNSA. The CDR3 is CASSFYSGIGAGELFF. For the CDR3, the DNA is TGTGCCAGCAGCTTTTATAGCGGGATAGGAGCCGGGGAGCTGTTTTTT.